The 24 T cell receptor beta chains reported below all come from one sample, sequenced in a study of Ad26.COV2.S vaccination and SARS-CoV-2 variants. The protocol was immunoSEQ multiplex PCR, while the TCRdb copy is restricted to in-frame clones and leaves out a portion. This sample yields a few hundred thousand clones, of which about nine tenths are seen a single time; around 4.2% belongs to the top ten. The treatment was: over 15 received Ad26.COV2.S at low or high dose, single or two shots; roughly five received placebo; per-sample allocation not given. Sampling was performed 63 days after the first vaccine or placebo injection. This specimen consisted of peripheral blood, obtained in a trial of Ad26.COV2.S vaccine versus placebo. The receptors were gathered from a person between 18 and 59 years old who received the Ad26.COV2.S COVID-19 vaccine or a placebo.

The chain combines TRBV19 with TRBJ2-7, with TRBD2 as a possible D gene (6 bases). Trimming removed 3 bases at V and 3 bases at J, with 12 bases between. The CDR3 is 14 amino acids. Germline lookup yields CDR1 LNHDA and CDR2 SQIVND (reference sequence). The CDR3 DNA sequence: TGTGCCAGTAGTATTTGGTCGGGGGACTACGAGCAGTACTTC. It is translated as CASSIWSGDYEQYF.

This sequence joins TRBV29-1 and TRBJ2-3; the D gene is possibly TRBD2 (5 bases). From germline, CDR1 is SQVTM and CDR2 ANQGSEA. This CDR3 contains 12 residues. V shed 3 bases and J shed 6 bases, with 10 bases lying between them. The CDR3 sequence is CSVDDSGDTQYF. Here the CDR3 DNA reads TGCAGCGTTGATGATTCGGGGGATACGCAGTATTTT.

The rearrangement uses TRBV9 and TRBJ2-2; no clear D. The ends were cut back, 2 bases at V and 3 bases at J, with 11 bases in the middle. The length of the CDR3 is 15 residues. Germline values: CDR1 SGDLS, CDR2 YYNGEE. The CDR3 reads CASSVGLEDTGELFF. The CDR3 DNA reads as TGTGCCAGCAGCGTCGGTCTAGAAGACACCGGGGAGCTGTTTTTT.

This chain uses TRBV4-1 with TRBJ2-3; 8 bases map to TRBD2. CDR3 length equals 15 residues. The germline gives CDR1 MGHRA, CDR2 YSYEKL. With 0 bases clipped from V and 5 bases from J, the junction kept 4 bases outside the gene matches. The CDR3 sequence: CASSQDTGGGDTQYF. CDR3 sequence (DNA): TGCGCCAGCAGCCAAGATACGGGAGGGGGAGATACGCAGTATTTT.

The chain joins TRBV18 to TRBJ2-4; D uncertain. The CDR3 is 16 amino acids. The V end was cut by 2 bases, the J end by 0 bases, with 11 bases between. Looked up from germline, CDR1 is KGHSH and CDR2 is LQKENI. The chain's CDR3 is CASSPGLGLAKNIQYF. The CDR3 DNA follows: TGTGCCAGCTCACCAGGTCTGGGTCTAGCCAAAAACATTCAGTACTTC.

The chain has TRBV7-9 and TRBJ2-3, with 7 nucleotides matching TRBD2. In germline, CDR1 is SEHNR, CDR2 FQNEAQ (reference sequence). The CDR3 extends over 13 amino acids. V trimming: 4 bases; J trimming: 10 bases; junction bases outside the gene matches: 8. In DNA form, the CDR3 reads TGTGCCAGCAGCTCCTCTGAGCTAGCGGCGCAGTATTTT. This encodes CASSSSELAAQYF.

The V gene is TRBV2, the J gene TRBJ1-1; 7 bases are a match to TRBD1. The ends lost 6 bases at V and 4 bases at J; junction bases unmatched: 5. CDR1 is SNHLY, CDR2 FYNNEI, per germline. CDR3 size: 13 residues. This CDR3 reads CASSLQGTTEAFF. The CDR3 DNA reads TGTGCCAGCAGCCTACAGGGGACCACTGAAGCTTTCTTT.

The rearrangement joins TRBV28 to TRBJ1-4; no definite D call. V gave up 5 bases and J gave up 3 bases, with 10 bases separating them. The germline V gene has CDR1 MDHEN and CDR2 SYDVKM. The CDR3 runs to 14 residues. Here the CDR3 reads CASSPGEPNEKLFF. In DNA form, the CDR3 reads TGTGCCAGCAGTCCCGGGGAGCCTAATGAAAAACTGTTTTTT.

The chain joins TRBV10-2 to TRBJ2-5, with TRBD2 matching over 9 bases. CDR1 WSHSY and CDR2 SAAADI come from the germline V gene. J lost 5 bases, V lost 7 bases, and 8 bases had no gene match. The CDR3 consists of 14 residues. The CDR3 sequence is CASIEAGGGETQYF. CDR3 sequence (DNA): TGCGCCAGCATTGAAGCGGGAGGTGGGGAGACCCAGTACTTC.

This chain links TRBV24-1 with TRBJ2-2, with TRBD1 identical over 10 bases. Germline V gene lookup returns CDR1 KGHDR and CDR2 SFDVKD. This CDR3 is 16 amino acids long. V gave up 4 bases and J gave up 4 bases; unmatched junction bases: 5. Written as DNA, the CDR3 is TGTGCCACCAGTGAACGGGACAGGGGTACCACCGGGGAGCTGTTTTTT. Its translation: CATSERDRGTTGELFF.

The chain uses TRBV18 and TRBJ1-1; D uncertain. The CDR3 loop spans 11 amino acids. V lost 2 bases and J lost 11, with 9 bases in between. The germline CDR1 and CDR2 sequences are KGHSH and LQKENI. Here the CDR3 reads CASSPGQVAFF. The CDR3 DNA sequence: TGTGCCAGCTCACCAGGGCAGGTGGCTTTCTTT.

The chain is built from TRBV25-1 and TRBJ2-1, with 9 bases matching TRBD1. The V gene end was trimmed by 1 base and the J gene end by 1 base; junction bases not matched to a gene: 5. The germline CDR1 and CDR2 sequences are MGHDK and SYGVNS. This CDR3 is 17 amino acids long. CDR3: CASSESPGQGSYNEQFF. The CDR3, as DNA: TGTGCCAGCAGTGAATCCCCGGGACAGGGATCCTACAATGAGCAGTTCTTC.

The J gene is TRBJ2-3, the V gene TRBV6-5, with a possible D match to TRBD1 (6 bases). V lost 7 bases and J 5 bases, leaving 16 bases between the germline ends. The CDR3 consists of 14 residues. Per germline, CDR1 MNHEY and CDR2 SVGAGI. The CDR3 nucleotides are TGTGCCAGCAAAGGGGGTTCAGAAGGAGATACGCAGTATTTT. It translates to CASKGGSEGDTQYF.

J is TRBJ2-2 and V is TRBV7-6; D uncertain. Germline V gene data show CDR1 as SGHVS and CDR2 as FNYEAQ. The CDR3 totals 14 residues. V shed 4 bases and J shed 4 bases, with 10 bases lying between them. This chain's CDR3 is CASSSRRITGELFF. CDR3 bases: TGTGCCAGCAGCTCCAGGAGAATCACCGGGGAGCTGTTTTTT.

The sample holds a few counts of this clone. The same CDR3 is also encoded by other DNA sequences in this sample. The rearrangement links TRBV6-1 to TRBJ1-3; no clear D. Trimming left V 3 bases short and J 0 bases short, with 6 bases between. From germline, CDR1 is MNHNS and CDR2 SASEGT. The CDR3 totals 14 residues. For the CDR3, the DNA is TGTGCCAGCAGTGACGGAAACTCTGGAAACACCATATATTTT. Residues: CASSDGNSGNTIYF.

This chain joins TRBV5-5 and TRBJ2-1; 8 bases are shared with TRBD2. The CDR3 contains 18 residues. V dropped 6 bases and J dropped 1; count of bases not matched to a gene: 15. From germline, CDR1 is SGHKS and CDR2 YYEKEE (reference sequence). The CDR3 spells CASTNTRNLAGSYNEQFF. The CDR3 DNA follows: TGTGCCAGCACCAACACGAGGAACCTAGCGGGTTCCTACAATGAGCAGTTCTTC.

The V call is TRBV4-3, the J call TRBJ1-6; a weak D match, TRBD1 (6 bases). Trimming removed 1 base from V and 5 bases from J, with 15 bases in between. The CDR3 sequence is 17 residues long. The germline gives CDR1 LGHNA, CDR2 YSLEER. This chain's CDR3 is CASSQGVAGADNSPLHF. The CDR3 nucleotides are TGCGCCAGCAGCCAAGGGGTGGCAGGGGCGGATAATTCACCCCTCCACTTT.

The gene calls are TRBV7-3 and TRBJ1-5; D is undetermined. The V gene lost 1 base and the J gene lost 3 bases, with 10 bases spanning the gap. The CDR3 spans 15 residues. Looked up from germline, CDR1 is SGHTA and CDR2 is FQGTGA. CDR3 sequence (DNA): TGTGCCAGCAGCTTAAGGCAGATTTACAATCAGCCCCAGCATTTT. Translation gives CASSLRQIYNQPQHF.

This clone was counted once. The V and J genes are TRBV27 and TRBJ1-2; TRBD1 is a possible D gene (6 bases). Germline assignment: CDR1 MNHEY and CDR2 SMNVEV (reference sequence). The V end lost 6 bases, the J end lost 8 bases, and 16 bases lay between the germline ends. The CDR3 runs to 13 residues. Written as DNA, the CDR3 is TGTGCCAGCAGGGCCCCAGGGGTGAGCGGCTACACCTTC. Amino acid sequence: CASRAPGVSGYTF.

The V gene is TRBV11-2, the J gene TRBJ2-3, with 11 bases matching TRBD2. CDR3 length: 15 amino acids. After removal of 5 bases from V and 3 bases from J, the junction contained 4 bases not matched to a gene. CDR1 is SGHAT, CDR2 FQNNGV, per germline. The CDR3 DNA follows: TGTGCCAGCAGCCTGGGACTAGCGGCAACAGATACGCAGTATTTT. It encodes CASSLGLAATDTQYF. The whole variable domain, remainder taken from reference TRBV11-2 and TRBJ2-3, is EAGVAQSPRYKIIEKRQSVAFWCNPISGHATLYWYQQILGQGPKLLIQFQNNGVVDDSQLPKDRFSAERLKGVDSTLKIQPAKLEDSAVYLCASSLGLAATDTQYFGPGTRLTVL.

The chain links TRBV28 to TRBJ2-7; 8 bases match TRBD2. Trimming cost V 6 bases and J 3 bases; bases outside gene matches: 10. CDR3 length: 15 residues. Germline values: CDR1 MDHEN, CDR2 SYDVKM. The CDR3 is CASRSTAGGFYEQYF. The CDR3, as DNA: TGTGCCAGCAGGTCAACGGCGGGAGGCTTCTACGAGCAGTACTTC.

The V call is TRBV30, the J call TRBJ1-2; 7 nucleotides agree with TRBD1. CDR1 is GTSNPN, CDR2 SVGIG, per germline (reference sequence). With V trimmed by 3 bases and J by 4 bases, 5 bases remained unmatched. The CDR3 runs 13 residues. This chain's CDR3 is CAWRGDSIYGYTF. The DNA for the CDR3 is TGTGCCTGGAGGGGGGACAGCATCTATGGCTACACCTTC.

The V call is TRBV2, the J call TRBJ1-3; 9 bases line up with TRBD1. This CDR3 comprises 15 residues. Germline CDR1 is SNHLY and CDR2 is FYNNEI. With V trimmed by 6 bases and J by 0 bases, 3 bases remained unmatched. The CDR3 region is CASSETGGSGNTIYF. The CDR3 DNA follows: TGTGCCAGCAGCGAGACAGGGGGCTCTGGAAACACCATATATTTT.

The CDR3 nucleotides read TGTGCCAGCAGGGGTTTAAGCAATCAGCCCCAGCATTTT. Protein sequence: CASRGLSNQPQHF. The rearrangement joins TRBV25-1 to TRBJ1-5, with D uncertain. V was trimmed by 6 bases and J by 1 base, leaving 7 bases between them. Germline CDR1 MGHDK, CDR2 SYGVNS. This CDR3 region has 13 residues.